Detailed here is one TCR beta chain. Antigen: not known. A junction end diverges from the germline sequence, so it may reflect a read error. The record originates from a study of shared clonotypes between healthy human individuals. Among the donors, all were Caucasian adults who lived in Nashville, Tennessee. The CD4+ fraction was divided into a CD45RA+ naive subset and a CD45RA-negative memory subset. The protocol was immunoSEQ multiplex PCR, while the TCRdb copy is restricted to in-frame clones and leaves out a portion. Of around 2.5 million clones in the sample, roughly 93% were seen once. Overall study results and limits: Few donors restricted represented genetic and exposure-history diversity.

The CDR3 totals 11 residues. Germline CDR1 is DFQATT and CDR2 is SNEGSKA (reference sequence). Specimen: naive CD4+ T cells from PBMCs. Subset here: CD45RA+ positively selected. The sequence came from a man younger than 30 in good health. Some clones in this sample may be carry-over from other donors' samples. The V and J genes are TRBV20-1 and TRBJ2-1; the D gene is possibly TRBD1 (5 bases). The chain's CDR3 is CSAREGVEQFF. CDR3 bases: TGCAGTGCAAGAGAAGGGGTTGAGCAGTTCTTC.